Sequencing of this T cell receptor (beta chain) was carried out in a study of blood T cell repertoires in COVID-19. Study context: Some COVID-19 samples were acute and others convalescent; all came from the United States, Italy and Spain.

Assay: immunoSEQ multiplex PCR; the TCRdb copy retains only in-frame clones and omits some. The sample includes 200,000 or so clones, about 85% seen only once; the top ten take around 2.9%. This clone was picked up one time. Sequenced sample: peripheral blood. This TCR derives from a man aged 45 to 65 who had recovered from COVID-19.

DNA of the CDR3: TGTGCCAGTAGGAGGGTAGCGCTCTCCTACAATGAGCAGTTCTTC. This translates into CASRRVALSYNEQFF. The chain couples TRBV19 to TRBJ2-1; a weak D match, TRBD2 (5 bases). This CDR3 has 15 amino acids. Germline lookup yields CDR1 LNHDA and CDR2 SQIVND (reference sequence). Trimming took off 6 bases at V and 0 bases at J, with 12 bases between the two ends. Together with reference TRBV19 and TRBJ2-1, the CDR3 gives the full variable domain: DGGITQSPKYLFRKEGQNVTLSCEQNLNHDAMYWYRQDPGQGLRLIYYSQIVNDFQKGDIAEGYSVSREKKESFPLTVTSAQKNPTAFYLCASRRVALSYNEQFFGPGTRLTVL.